The 5 T cell receptor beta chains in this list originate from one sample, sequenced in a study of T cells in Graves' hyperthyroidism and ophthalmopathy (dated by TCRdb to the late 2010s). The receptor library was made with multiplex PCR. The instrument was an Illumina HiSeq 2000. The TCR beta CDR3 regions were amplified from RNA transcripts. The TCR CDR3 was subjected to a first round of RT-PCR using the HTBI primer set and the Qiagen OneStep RT-PCR kit. The public reads were quality trimmed at Q25 with fastp and then assembled into clones with MiXCR by TCRdb, keeping productive beta chains. Identical CDR3 proteins give one entry, which carries the most common genes and DNA. The sample has 490,000 or so distinct CDR3 sequences on record, about 20% of them singletons. The ten largest make up about 53% of the sample. Sequencing was done on a sample of blood. Receptors originate from a woman between 65 and 79 years old with Graves' ophthalmopathy.

Written as DNA, the CDR3 is TGTGCCAGCAGTGAATGGGGAGATACGCAGTATTTT. Protein: CASSEWGDTQYF. V is TRBV6-1 and J is TRBJ2-3, with D uncertain. This CDR3 comprises 12 residues. The germline gives CDR1 MNHNS, CDR2 SASEGT. The ends were cut back, 2 bases at V and 5 bases at J, with 5 bases in the middle.

This clonotype was recorded at least ten times. This chain uses TRBV7-2 with TRBJ2-2, with TRBD1 identical over 9 bases. The CDR3 runs to 15 residues. V lost 2 bases, J lost 4 bases, and 2 bases stayed unmatched. Germline V gene sequence: CDR1 SGHTA, CDR2 FQGNSA. In DNA, the CDR3 is TGTGCCAGCAGCTTACGACAGGGGGTCACCGGGGAGCTGTTTTTT. Protein product: CASSLRQGVTGELFF.

The rearrangement joins TRBV6-1 to TRBJ2-7; D perhaps matches TRBD2 (5 bases). Germline V gene lookup returns CDR1 MNHNS and CDR2 SASEGT. The CDR3 loop spans 15 amino acids. Trimming removed 0 bases from V and 4 bases from J, with 13 bases in between. The CDR3 here is CASSEAGPGMYEQYF. DNA for the CDR3: TGTGCCAGCAGTGAAGCGGGCCCGGGGATGTACGAGCAGTACTTC.

The CDR3 loop is CASSYPGTLGSYEQYF. Here the CDR3 DNA reads TGTGCCAGCAGCTACCCCGGGACGCTCGGCTCCTACGAGCAGTACTTC. V is TRBV3-1 and J is TRBJ2-7; possibly TRBD1 or TRBD2 for D (5 bases each). Germline loops: CDR1 LGHDT, CDR2 YNNKEL (reference sequence). This CDR3 has 16 amino acids. V lost 5 bases and J 0 bases, leaving 17 bases between the germline ends.

This clonotype came up a few times. DNA for the CDR3: TGTGCCAGCAGTTACTCACAGGGGGCCGATGGCTACACCTTC. This encodes CASSYSQGADGYTF. The rearrangement links TRBV6-2 or TRBV6-3 to TRBJ1-2, with 9 bases that match TRBD1. Trimming cost V 0 bases and J 6 bases; bases outside gene matches: 2. Germline CDR1 and CDR2: MNHEY and SVGEGT. The CDR3 is made up of 14 amino acids.